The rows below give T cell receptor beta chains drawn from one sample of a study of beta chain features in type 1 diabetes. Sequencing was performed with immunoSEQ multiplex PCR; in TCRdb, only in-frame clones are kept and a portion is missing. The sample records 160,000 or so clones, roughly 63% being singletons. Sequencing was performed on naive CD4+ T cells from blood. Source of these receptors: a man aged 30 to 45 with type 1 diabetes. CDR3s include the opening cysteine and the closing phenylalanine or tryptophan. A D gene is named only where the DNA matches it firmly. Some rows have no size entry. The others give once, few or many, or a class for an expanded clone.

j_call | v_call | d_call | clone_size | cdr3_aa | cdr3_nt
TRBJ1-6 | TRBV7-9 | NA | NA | CASTIGNQPNSPLHF | TGTGCCAGCACCATAGGCAACCAGCCTAATTCACCCCTCCACTTT
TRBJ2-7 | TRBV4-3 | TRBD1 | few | CASSQDIRGTGAYEQYF | TGCGCCAGCAGCCAAGATATTCGGGGGACAGGGGCCTACGAGCAGTACTTC
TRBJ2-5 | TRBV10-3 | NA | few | CATGRDQETQYF | TGTGCCACCGGGCGGGACCAAGAGACCCAGTACTTC
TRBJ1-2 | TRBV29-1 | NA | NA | CSVGNREGGYTF | TGCAGCGTTGGGAACAGGGAGGGCGGCTACACCTTC
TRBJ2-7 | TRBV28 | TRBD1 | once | CASSSGQDTYEQYF | TGTGCCAGCAGTTCGGGACAGGATACCTACGAGCAGTACTTC
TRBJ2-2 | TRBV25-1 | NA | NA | CASNGELFF | TGTGCCAGCAATGGGGAGCTGTTTTTT
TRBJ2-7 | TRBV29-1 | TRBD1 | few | CSVSGTGAEQYF | TGCAGCGTCTCCGGGACAGGGGCCGAGCAGTACTTC
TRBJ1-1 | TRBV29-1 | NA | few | CSAKTTEAFF | TGCAGCGCCAAGACCACTGAAGCTTTCTTT
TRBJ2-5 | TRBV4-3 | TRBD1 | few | CASSTDRDRDETQYF | TGCGCCAGCAGCACCGACCGGGACAGGGACGAGACCCAGTACTTC
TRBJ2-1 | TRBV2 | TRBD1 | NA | CASRRQGNEQFF | TGTGCCAGCAGACGACAGGGGAATGAGCAGTTCTTC
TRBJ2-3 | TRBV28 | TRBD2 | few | CASSRGGATDTQYF | TGTGCCAGCAGTCGCGGGGGGGCCACAGATACGCAGTATTTT
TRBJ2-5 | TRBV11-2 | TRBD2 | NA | CASSRGSEETQYF | TGTGCCAGCAGCCGCGGGAGCGAAGAGACCCAGTACTTC
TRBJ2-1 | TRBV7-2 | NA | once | CASRWLGEQFF | TGTGCCAGCCGGTGGCTGGGTGAGCAGTTCTTC
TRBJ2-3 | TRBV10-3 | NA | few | CAISRGLTDTQYF | TGTGCCATCAGCCGAGGACTCACAGATACGCAGTATTTT
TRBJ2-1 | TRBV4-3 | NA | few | CASSPSGVHEQFF | TGCGCCAGCAGCCCCTCAGGAGTCCATGAGCAGTTCTTC
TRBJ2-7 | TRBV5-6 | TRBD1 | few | CASSRDRGYSEQYF | TGTGCCAGCAGCCGGGACAGGGGATACTCCGAGCAGTACTTC
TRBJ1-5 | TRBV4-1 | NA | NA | CASSQERVSGNQPQHF | TGCGCCAGCAGCCAAGAACGTGTTTCGGGGAATCAGCCCCAGCATTTT
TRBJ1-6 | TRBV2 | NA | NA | CASSEIEIYNSPLHF | TGTGCCAGCAGTGAAATAGAGATTTATAATTCACCCCTCCACTTT
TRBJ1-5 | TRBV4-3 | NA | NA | CASSQGTAWRRPQHF | TGCGCCAGCAGCCAAGGGACAGCTTGGAGGAGGCCCCAGCATTTT
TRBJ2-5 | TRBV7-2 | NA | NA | CASSPGVGTQYF | TGTGCCAGCAGCCCCGGGGTTGGGACCCAGTACTTC
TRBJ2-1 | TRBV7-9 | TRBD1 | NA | CASSSDRGGEQFF | TGTGCCAGCAGCTCCGACAGGGGAGGTGAGCAGTTCTTC
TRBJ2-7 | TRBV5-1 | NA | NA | CASSLQQAGEQYF | TGCGCCAGCAGCTTGCAACAAGCCGGAGAGCAGTACTTC
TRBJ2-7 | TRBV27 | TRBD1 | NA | CASSRDRAYEQYF | TGTGCCAGCAGTCGGGACAGGGCCTACGAGCAGTACTTC
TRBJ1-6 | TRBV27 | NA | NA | CASSPEFHSPLHF | TGTGCCAGCAGTCCCGAGTTCCATTCACCCCTCCACTTT
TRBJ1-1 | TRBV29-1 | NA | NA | CSVVLAPGNTEAFF | TGCAGCGTTGTCCTGGCCCCAGGGAACACTGAAGCTTTCTTT
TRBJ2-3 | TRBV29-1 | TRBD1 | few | CSDRDRAPDTQYF | TGCAGCGACCGGGACAGGGCCCCAGATACGCAGTATTTT
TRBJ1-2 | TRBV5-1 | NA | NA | CASSPDSRTNYGYTF | TGCGCCAGCAGCCCGGACAGCCGGACAAACTATGGCTACACCTTC
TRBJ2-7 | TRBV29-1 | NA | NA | CSVRTASYEQYF | TGCAGCGTTCGGACGGCTTCCTACGAGCAGTACTTC
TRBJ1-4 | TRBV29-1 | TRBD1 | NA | CSVRDREGKLFF | TGCAGCGTTCGGGACAGGGAAGGAAAACTGTTTTTT
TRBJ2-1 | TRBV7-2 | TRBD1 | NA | CASSSGTGVNEQFF | TGTGCCAGCAGTTCCGGGACAGGGGTCAATGAGCAGTTCTTC
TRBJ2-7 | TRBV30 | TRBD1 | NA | CAWSRQGSEQYF | TGTGCCTGGAGCAGACAGGGTTCTGAGCAGTACTTC
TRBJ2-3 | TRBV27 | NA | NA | CASSWGSTDTQYF | TGTGCCAGCAGCTGGGGCTCCACAGATACGCAGTATTTT
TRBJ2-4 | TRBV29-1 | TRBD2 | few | CSVTTSGPIQYF | TGCAGCGTCACAACTAGCGGCCCCATTCAGTACTTC
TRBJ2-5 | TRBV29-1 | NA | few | CSARKGDVTRTQYF | TGCAGCGCCCGCAAGGGGGATGTGACCCGGACCCAGTACTTC
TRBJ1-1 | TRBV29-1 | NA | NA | CSGGRGRNTEAFF | TGCAGCGGTGGACGAGGGAGGAACACTGAAGCTTTCTTT
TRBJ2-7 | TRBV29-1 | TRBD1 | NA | CSVSPGQGRDEQYF | TGCAGCGTTTCTCCCGGACAGGGGAGGGACGAGCAGTACTTC
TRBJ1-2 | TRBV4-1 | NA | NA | CASSQDQGYGYTF | TGCGCCAGCAGCCAAGATCAGGGCTATGGCTACACCTTC
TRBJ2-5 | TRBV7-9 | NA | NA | CASSERLTDQETQYF | TGTGCCAGCAGCGAACGATTAACGGACCAAGAGACCCAGTACTTC
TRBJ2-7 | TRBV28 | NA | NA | CASSLKGYEQYF | TGTGCCAGCAGTTTAAAAGGGTACGAGCAGTACTTC
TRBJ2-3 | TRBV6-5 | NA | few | CASSYSWGDTQYF | TGTGCCAGCAGTTACTCGTGGGGAGATACGCAGTATTTT
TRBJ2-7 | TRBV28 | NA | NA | CASSFGDYEQYF | TGTGCCAGCAGTTTCGGGGACTACGAGCAGTACTTC
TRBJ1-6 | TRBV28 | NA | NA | CASLTGSSPLHF | TGTGCCAGCCTAACAGGGAGTTCACCCCTCCACTTT
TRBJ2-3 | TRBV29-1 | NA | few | CSVAAGAGDTQYF | TGCAGCGTTGCGGCGGGGGCAGGGGATACGCAGTATTTT
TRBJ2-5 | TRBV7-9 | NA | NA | CASSLLFSQETQYF | TGTGCCAGCAGCCTCCTATTCTCCCAAGAGACCCAGTACTTC
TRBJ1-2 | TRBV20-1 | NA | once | CSVMAETNLF | TGCAGTGTGATGGCGGAGACTAATTTGTTC
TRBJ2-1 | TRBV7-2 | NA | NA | CASSRLSNEQFF | TGTGCCAGCAGCCGCCTCTCGAATGAGCAGTTCTTC
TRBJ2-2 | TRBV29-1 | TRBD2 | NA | CSVGTSVTDTGELFF | TGCAGCGTAGGGACTAGCGTGACAGACACCGGGGAGCTGTTTTTT
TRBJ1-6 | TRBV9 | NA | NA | CASSVDRASPLHF | TGTGCCAGCAGCGTAGACCGGGCCTCACCCCTCCACTTT
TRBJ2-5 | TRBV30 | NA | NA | CAWSNGDGRTQYF | TGTGCCTGGAGTAACGGTGATGGTCGGACCCAGTACTTC